One and the same sample provided the 27 T cell receptor beta chains below, sequenced in a study of T cell responses to AZD1222 COVID-19 vaccine. Assay used: immunoSEQ multiplex PCR; TCRdb lists only in-frame clones, some missing. The data contain 53,000 or so clones, roughly 80% of them singletons. The source material was peripheral blood, sampled on day 0 of AZD1222 vaccination. The source is an adult in good health.

The rearrangement uses TRBV14 and TRBJ2-6; D not resolved. Trimming removed 1 base at V and 1 base at J, with 8 bases between. This CDR3 spans 16 amino acids. Germline V gives CDR1 SGHDN, CDR2 FVKESK. The CDR3 protein is CASSQGSYSGANVLTF. The CDR3 DNA follows: TGTGCCAGCAGCCAAGGCAGTTATTCTGGGGCCAACGTCCTGACTTTC. Supplemented by reference TRBV14 and TRBJ2-6, the full variable domain reads EAGVTQFPSHSVIEKGQTVTLRCDPISGHDNLYWYRRVMGKEIKFLLHFVKESKQDESGMPNNRFLAERTGGTYSTLKVQPAELEDSGVYFCASSQGSYSGANVLTFGAGSRLTVL.

The chain joins TRBV28 to TRBJ1-5; a possible D gene is TRBD1 (5 bases). This CDR3 has 14 residues. Germline CDR1 MDHEN, CDR2 SYDVKM. Trimming shortened V by 2 bases and J by 4 bases, and 9 bases separated the two germline ends. CDR3 protein: CASSLRQRNQPQHF. The CDR3 region has the DNA TGTGCCAGCAGTTTACGACAGAGAAATCAGCCCCAGCATTTT.

The chain has TRBV12-3 or TRBV12-4 and TRBJ2-7; D might be TRBD1 or TRBD2, each matching 6 bases. There are 13 residues in the CDR3. The V and J ends lost 7 bases and 6 bases respectively, with 16 bases between them. In nucleotides, the CDR3 is TGTGCCAGCACCCACCGGGGGCGTTCCGAGCAGTACTTC. Translation gives CASTHRGRSEQYF.

J is TRBJ2-2 and V is TRBV11-1, with D possibly being TRBD2 (5 bases). The CDR3 covers 15 residues. Germline assignment: CDR1 SGHAT and CDR2 FQDESV (reference sequence). The V gene lost 3 bases and the J gene lost 4 bases, with 12 bases spanning the gap. CDR3 region: CASSLSGYGTGELFF. CDR3 in DNA: TGTGCCAGCAGCTTGTCGGGATACGGCACCGGGGAGCTGTTTTTT.

Comment on this clone: At one end, the junction sequence differs from germline, possibly due to a read error. The V gene is TRBV6-5, the J gene TRBJ2-3; 7 nucleotides align to TRBD2. This CDR3 region has 13 residues. The germline gives CDR1 MNHEY, CDR2 SVGAGI. CDR3 protein: CPAPSGSTDTQYF. CDR3 coding DNA: TGCCCAGCGCCTAGCGGCAGCACAGATACGCAGTATTTT.

The table lists this clone with a count of one. V and J are TRBV2 and TRBJ1-6, with no clear D. Trimming took off 4 bases at V and 3 bases at J, with 7 bases between the two ends. This CDR3 has 14 amino acids. Germline assignment: CDR1 SNHLY and CDR2 FYNNEI. For the CDR3, the DNA is TGTGCCAGCAGTGCTGCAGTCTATAATTCACCCCTCCACTTT. Translated, it gives CASSAAVYNSPLHF.

This chain connects TRBV18 to TRBJ2-2; no firm D call. Trimming cost V 0 bases and J 1 base, with 6 bases left between them. The V gene's germline CDR1 is KGHSH and CDR2 LQKENI. The CDR3 length is 15 residues. The CDR3 region is CASSPPVRNTGELFF. The CDR3 bases are TGTGCCAGCTCACCACCGGTACGGAACACCGGGGAGCTGTTTTTT.

The chain carries TRBV10-3 and TRBJ2-3; TRBD2 is a possible D gene (5 bases). CDR1 ENHRY and CDR2 SYGVKD come from the germline V gene. Trimming removed 0 bases from V and 2 bases from J, with 9 bases in between. This CDR3 has 15 amino acids. CDR3 residues: CAISESRGNTDTQYF. CDR3 nucleotides: TGTGCCATCAGTGAGTCACGGGGAAACACAGATACGCAGTATTTT.

A few counts support this clone. This rearrangement joins TRBV6-2 or TRBV6-3 to TRBJ2-4; 9 bases fit TRBD1. V was pared by 2 bases and J by 9 bases, with 5 bases of the junction left unmatched. CDR3 size: 14 residues. CDR1 is MNHEY, CDR2 SVGEGT, per germline. The chain's CDR3 is CASSYGQGSAIQYF. CDR3 DNA: TGTGCCAGCAGTTACGGACAGGGGTCTGCCATTCAGTACTTC.

The chain has TRBV5-1 and TRBJ2-3; TRBD1 might be the D (5 bases). Germline-derived CDR1 and CDR2 are SGHRS and YFSETQ. The CDR3 consists of 12 residues. The ends were cut back, 4 bases at V and 5 bases at J, with 8 bases in the middle. CDR3 protein: CASSVTVDTQYF. In DNA, the CDR3 is TGCGCCAGCAGCGTGACAGTAGATACGCAGTATTTT.

The chain carries TRBV18 and TRBJ1-1, with D possibly matching TRBD1 (5 bases). The V end lost 3 bases, the J end lost 8 bases, and 13 bases lay between the germline ends. This CDR3 region has 13 residues. CDR1 KGHSH and CDR2 LQKENI come from the germline V gene. The CDR3 is CASSPGAGREAFF. The CDR3 nucleotides read TGTGCCAGCTCACCCGGGGCAGGAAGAGAAGCTTTCTTT.

The chain is built from TRBV2 and TRBJ2-7; 9 bases are a match to TRBD1. This CDR3 comprises 14 residues. The germline V gene encodes CDR1 SNHLY and CDR2 FYNNEI. V lost 8 bases, J lost 0 bases, and 5 bases stayed unmatched. The CDR3 loop reads CASDRDRDSYEQYF. The CDR3 DNA sequence: TGTGCCAGCGACCGGGACAGGGACTCCTACGAGCAGTACTTC.

Relative to its sample, this clone is medium-sized (0.01 to 0.1%). The chain has TRBV12-3 or TRBV12-4 and TRBJ1-1, with no clear D. The germline V and J ends were trimmed by 5 bases and 2 bases, with 9 bases remaining between them. The length of the CDR3 is 13 residues. The CDR3 sequence: CASSRRINTEAFF. CDR3 DNA sequence: TGTGCCAGCAGTCGCAGAATAAACACTGAAGCTTTCTTT.

The chain links TRBV5-1 to TRBJ1-2, with 7 bases aligning to TRBD1. In germline, CDR1 is SGHRS, CDR2 YFSETQ. J gave up 3 bases and V 0 bases, and 5 bases lay outside the gene matches. The CDR3 runs to 15 residues. This CDR3 is CASSLEGRGDYGYTF. DNA for the CDR3: TGCGCCAGCAGCTTGGAGGGCAGGGGGGACTATGGCTACACCTTC.

The rearrangement joins TRBV19 to TRBJ2-2, with D perhaps matching TRBD2 (6 bases). Trimming cost V 5 bases and J 2 bases, with 18 bases left between them. There are 17 residues in the CDR3. Germline CDR1 reads LNHDA; CDR2 reads SQIVND (reference sequence). CDR3 residues: CASSVRRGLANTGELFF. CDR3 in DNA: TGTGCCAGTAGTGTCCGGCGGGGACTCGCAAACACCGGGGAGCTGTTTTTT.

The V call is TRBV9, the J call TRBJ1-1; a possible D gene is TRBD1 (6 bases). The CDR3 loop spans 16 amino acids. Trimming removed 4 bases from V and 1 base from J, with 17 bases in between. In germline, CDR1 is SGDLS, CDR2 YYNGEE. The CDR3 region is CASSPFNRDQNTEAFF. The CDR3 DNA reads as TGTGCCAGCAGCCCTTTTAACAGGGACCAGAACACTGAAGCTTTCTTT.

The chain employs TRBV10-3 and TRBJ1-2; D perhaps matches TRBD1 (6 bases). The length of the CDR3 is 11 residues. With 11 bases removed from V and 4 bases from J, the gap between germline ends came to 11 bases. Per the germline V gene, CDR1 is ENHRY and CDR2 is SYGVKD. The CDR3 bases are TGTGCCTCTTCAGGGGCCTATGGCTACACCTTC. As protein: CASSGAYGYTF.

The chain has TRBV20-1 and TRBJ1-2; possible D gene TRBD1, 5 bases. CDR1 and CDR2 (germline): DFQATT, SNEGSKA (reference sequence). The germline V and J ends were trimmed by 1 base and 8 bases, with 8 bases remaining between them. This CDR3 contains 11 residues. The CDR3 loop is CSARGAGGYTF. In DNA form, the CDR3 reads TGCAGTGCTAGAGGGGCAGGGGGCTACACCTTC.

This clone is a singleton in its sample. This chain uses TRBV19 with TRBJ2-3; D gene uncertain. CDR3 length: 15 residues. CDR1 and CDR2 (germline): LNHDA, SQIVND (reference sequence). Trimming removed 1 base at V and 1 base at J, with 9 bases between. The CDR3 reads CASSIAEWGTDTQYF. The CDR3 nucleotides read TGTGCCAGTAGTATAGCGGAATGGGGCACAGATACGCAGTATTTT. The complete variable domain, with remaining parts taken from reference TRBV19 and TRBJ2-3, reads DGGITQSPKYLFRKEGQNVTLSCEQNLNHDAMYWYRQDPGQGLRLIYYSQIVNDFQKGDIAEGYSVSREKKESFPLTVTSAQKNPTAFYLCASSIAEWGTDTQYFGPGTRLTVL.

This clone has only one observation. The V call is TRBV2, the J call TRBJ2-5; maybe TRBD1 (6 bases). The CDR3 is made up of 12 amino acids. Per the germline V gene, CDR1 is SNHLY and CDR2 is FYNNEI. Trimming removed 5 bases at V and 6 bases at J, with 10 bases between. CDR3 coding DNA: TGTGCCAGCAGTTCTGACAGGCAGACCCAGTACTTC. Translation gives CASSSDRQTQYF.

The chain links TRBV6-5 to TRBJ2-3; D not certain. The CDR3 is made up of 15 amino acids. Trimming removed 6 bases from V and 6 bases from J, with 19 bases in between. In germline, CDR1 is MNHEY, CDR2 SVGAGI. The CDR3 DNA sequence: TGTGCCAGCAGGGAGACTTCGACCAAAAGGGATACGCAGTATTTT. Encoded protein: CASRETSTKRDTQYF.

This chain links TRBV9 with TRBJ1-2; D gene uncertain. V was trimmed by 0 bases and J by 2 bases, leaving 11 bases between them. There are 15 residues in the CDR3. CDR1 SGDLS and CDR2 YYNGEE come from the germline V gene. Written as DNA, the CDR3 is TGTGCCAGCAGCGTAGCGGTGGTGAACAACTATGGCTACACCTTC. The encoded protein is CASSVAVVNNYGYTF.

The chain couples TRBV3-1 (or the pseudogene TRBV3-2) to TRBJ2-7; weak D call: TRBD2 (5 bases). The germline V gene encodes CDR1 LGHDT and CDR2 YNNKEL (reference sequence). CDR3 length: 13 residues. V was shortened by 0 bases and J by 6 bases, with 9 bases between the two germline ends. The CDR3 sequence is CASSQDVEGEQYF. The CDR3, as DNA: TGTGCCAGCAGCCAAGATGTAGAGGGCGAGCAGTACTTC.

The V and J genes are TRBV6-2 or TRBV6-3 and TRBJ1-2; D gene ambiguous. V was pared by 4 bases and J by 3 bases, with 9 bases between. Germline CDR1 reads MNHEY; CDR2 reads SVGEGT. The CDR3 totals 13 residues. The CDR3 DNA is TGTGCCAGCAGTTTTGAGATTTACTATGGCTACACCTTC. This encodes CASSFEIYYGYTF.

The chain combines TRBV5-1 with TRBJ1-3, with 8 bases matching TRBD1. Germline V lookup: CDR1 SGHRS, CDR2 YFSETQ. The trim removed 4 bases at V and 2 bases at J, leaving 8 bases unmatched. This CDR3 has 16 residues. CDR3 in DNA: TGCGCCAGCAGCCCTTCAGGGGGCGAACCTGGAAACACCATATATTTT. As protein: CASSPSGGEPGNTIYF. Full variable domain (outside the CDR3, taken from reference TRBV5-1 and TRBJ1-3): KAGVTQTPRYLIKTRGQQVTLSCSPISGHRSVSWYQQTPGQGLQFLFEYFSETQRNKGNFPGRFSGRQFSNSRSEMNVSTLELGDSALYLCASSPSGGEPGNTIYFGEGSWLTVV.

The V and J genes are TRBV19 and TRBJ2-7, with 7 nucleotides matching TRBD1. Germline V lookup: CDR1 LNHDA, CDR2 SQIVND (reference sequence). The junction had 14 bases not matched to a gene; V was cut back by 2 bases and J by 10 bases. This CDR3 has 15 residues. Written as DNA, the CDR3 is TGTGCCAGTAGTATATCCCTTTACGGACAGGCTGAACAGTACTTC. Translating gives CASSISLYGQAEQYF.

The V call is TRBV7-2, the J call TRBJ1-5; possible D gene TRBD1, 5 bases. V gave up 1 base and J gave up 7 bases, with 17 bases separating them. This CDR3 is built from 16 residues. Germline values: CDR1 SGHTA, CDR2 FQGNSA. The CDR3 DNA follows: TGTGCCAGCAGCTTAGAGGGGCGAGCCTGGGGGCAGCCCCAGCATTTT. It translates to CASSLEGRAWGQPQHF. The full variable domain, rest sourced from reference TRBV7-2 and TRBJ1-5, is GAGVSQSPSNKVTEKGKDVELRCDPISGHTALYWYRQSLGQGLEFLIYFQGNSAPDKSGLPSDRFSAERTGGSVSTLTIQRTQQEDSAVYLCASSLEGRAWGQPQHFGDGTRLSIL.